The present T cell receptor (beta chain) was sequenced within a study of T-cell reconstitution after alpha-beta-depleted transplantation in children. Germline V gene data show CDR1 as MRHNA and CDR2 as SNTAGT. The ends were cut back, 3 bases at V and 2 bases at J, with 6 bases in the middle. CDR3 length: 13 residues. Unique molecular identifiers tagged the TCRbeta library. TCRdb re-called the PCR reads with MiXCR, one entry per CDR3 protein. Among 380,000 or so distinct CDR3 sequences, 10% to 15% were seen once, and the ten largest hold 3.5% to 4.5%. In this sample, this clonotype is medium-sized. The TCR originated in a human donor who donated a stem cell graft to a child with Fanconi anemia. This chain joins TRBV6-4 and TRBJ2-3, with D unclear. The source material was PBMCs, sampled from the stem cell graft. The CDR3 coding sequence is TGTGCCAGCAGTGATTCGGACACAGATACGCAGTATTTT. It translates to CASSDSDTDTQYF.